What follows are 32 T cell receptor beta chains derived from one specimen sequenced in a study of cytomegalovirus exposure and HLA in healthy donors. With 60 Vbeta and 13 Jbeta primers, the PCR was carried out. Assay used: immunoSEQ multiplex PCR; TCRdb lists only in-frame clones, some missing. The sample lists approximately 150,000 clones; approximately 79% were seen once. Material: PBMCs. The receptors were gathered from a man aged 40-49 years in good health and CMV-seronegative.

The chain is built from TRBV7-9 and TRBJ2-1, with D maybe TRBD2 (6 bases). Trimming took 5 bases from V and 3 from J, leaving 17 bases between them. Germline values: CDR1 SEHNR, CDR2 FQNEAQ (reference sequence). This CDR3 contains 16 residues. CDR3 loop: CASSRQGTGLYNEQFF. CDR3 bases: TGTGCCAGCAGCCGGCAAGGTACGGGACTCTACAATGAGCAGTTCTTC. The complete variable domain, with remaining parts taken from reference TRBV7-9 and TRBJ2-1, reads DTGVSQNPRHKITKRGQNVTFRCDPISEHNRLYWYRQTLGQGPEFLTYFQNEAQLEKSRLLSDRFSAERPKGSFSTLEIQRTEQGDSAMYLCASSRQGTGLYNEQFFGPGTRLTVL.

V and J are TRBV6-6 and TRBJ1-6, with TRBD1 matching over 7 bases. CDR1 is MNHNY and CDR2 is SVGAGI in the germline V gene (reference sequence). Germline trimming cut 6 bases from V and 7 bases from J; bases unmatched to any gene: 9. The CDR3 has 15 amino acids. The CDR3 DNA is TGTGCCAGCAGCAACCGGGACAGTGCAAATTCACCCCTCCACTTT. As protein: CASSNRDSANSPLHF.

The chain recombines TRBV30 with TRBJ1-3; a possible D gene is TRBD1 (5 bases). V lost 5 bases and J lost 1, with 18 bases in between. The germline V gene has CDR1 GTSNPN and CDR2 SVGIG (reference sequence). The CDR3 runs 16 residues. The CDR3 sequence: CAWGLRSGISGNTIYF. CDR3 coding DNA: TGTGCCTGGGGCCTCCGATCAGGGATTTCTGGAAACACCATATATTTT.

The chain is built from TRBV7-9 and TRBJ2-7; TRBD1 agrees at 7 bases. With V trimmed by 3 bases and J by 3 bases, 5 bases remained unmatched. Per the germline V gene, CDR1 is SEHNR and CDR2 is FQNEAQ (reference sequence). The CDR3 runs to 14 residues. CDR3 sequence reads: CASSFPGQIYEQYF. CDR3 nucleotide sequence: TGTGCCAGCAGCTTTCCGGGACAGATCTACGAGCAGTACTTC.

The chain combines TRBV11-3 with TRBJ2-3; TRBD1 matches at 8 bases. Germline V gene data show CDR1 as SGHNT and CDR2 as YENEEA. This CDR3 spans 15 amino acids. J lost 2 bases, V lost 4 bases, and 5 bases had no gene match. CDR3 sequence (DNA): TGTGCCAGCAGCTCTAGGACAGGGAACACAGATACGCAGTATTTT. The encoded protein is CASSSRTGNTDTQYF.

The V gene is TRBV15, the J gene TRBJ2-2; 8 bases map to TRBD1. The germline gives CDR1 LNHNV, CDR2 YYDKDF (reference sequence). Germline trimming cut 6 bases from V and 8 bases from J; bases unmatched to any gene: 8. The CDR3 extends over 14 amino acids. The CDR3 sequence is CATSMDRVRGELFF. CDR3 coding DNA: TGTGCCACCAGTATGGACAGGGTTCGGGGGGAGCTGTTTTTT. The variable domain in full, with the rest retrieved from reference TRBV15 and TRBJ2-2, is DAMVIQNPRYQVTQFGKPVTLSCSQTLNHNVMYWYQQKSSQAPKLLFHYYDKDFNNEADTPDNFQSRRPNTSFCFLDIRSPGLGDTAMYLCATSMDRVRGELFFGEGSRLTVL.

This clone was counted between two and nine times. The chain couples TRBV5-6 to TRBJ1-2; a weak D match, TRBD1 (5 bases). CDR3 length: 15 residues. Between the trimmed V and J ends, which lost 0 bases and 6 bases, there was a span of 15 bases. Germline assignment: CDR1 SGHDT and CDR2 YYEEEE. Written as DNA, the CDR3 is TGTGCCAGCAGCTTGGCCCGCGTGGGGGGAGATGGCTACACCTTC. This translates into CASSLARVGGDGYTF. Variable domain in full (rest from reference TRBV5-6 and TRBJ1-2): DAGVTQSPTHLIKTRGQQVTLRCSPKSGHDTVSWYQQALGQGPQFIFQYYEEEERQRGNFPDRFSGHQFPNYSSELNVNALLLGDSALYLCASSLARVGGDGYTFGSGTRLTVV.

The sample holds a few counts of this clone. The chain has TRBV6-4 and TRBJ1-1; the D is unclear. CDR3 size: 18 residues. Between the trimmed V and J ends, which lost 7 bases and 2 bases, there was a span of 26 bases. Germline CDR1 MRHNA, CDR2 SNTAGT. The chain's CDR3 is CASKLYAGLTAGNTEAFF. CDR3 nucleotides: TGTGCCAGCAAACTCTACGCGGGCCTAACGGCTGGAAACACTGAAGCTTTCTTT.

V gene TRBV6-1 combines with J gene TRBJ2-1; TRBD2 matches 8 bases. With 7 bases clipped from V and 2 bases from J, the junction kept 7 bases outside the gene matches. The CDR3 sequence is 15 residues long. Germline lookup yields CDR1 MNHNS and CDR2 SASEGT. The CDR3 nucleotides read TGTGCCAGCATATATGAGCGGGAGCCCTACAATGAGCAGTTCTTC. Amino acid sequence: CASIYEREPYNEQFF.

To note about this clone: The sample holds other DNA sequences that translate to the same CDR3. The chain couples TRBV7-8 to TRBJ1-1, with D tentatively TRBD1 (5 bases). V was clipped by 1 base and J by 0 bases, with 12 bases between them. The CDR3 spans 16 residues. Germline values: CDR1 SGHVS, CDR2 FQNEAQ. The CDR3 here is CASSLGSQGVNTEAFF. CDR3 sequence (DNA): TGTGCCAGCAGCTTAGGGTCACAAGGGGTGAACACTGAAGCTTTCTTT.

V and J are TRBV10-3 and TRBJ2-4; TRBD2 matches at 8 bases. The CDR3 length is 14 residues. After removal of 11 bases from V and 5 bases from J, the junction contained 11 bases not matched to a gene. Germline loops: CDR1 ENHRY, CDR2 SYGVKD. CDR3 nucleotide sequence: TGTGCCGCCAAAGCGGGAGTAACCGAAAACATTCAGTACTTC. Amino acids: CAAKAGVTENIQYF.

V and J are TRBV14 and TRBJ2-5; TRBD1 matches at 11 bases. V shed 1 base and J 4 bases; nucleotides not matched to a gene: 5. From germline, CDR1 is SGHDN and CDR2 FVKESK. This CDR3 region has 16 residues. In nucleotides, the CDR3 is TGTGCCAGCAGCCAAGTTGGACAGGGGGCGAGAGAGACCCAGTACTTC. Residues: CASSQVGQGARETQYF. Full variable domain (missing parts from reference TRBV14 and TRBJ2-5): EAGVTQFPSHSVIEKGQTVTLRCDPISGHDNLYWYRRVMGKEIKFLLHFVKESKQDESGMPNNRFLAERTGGTYSTLKVQPAELEDSGVYFCASSQVGQGARETQYFGPGTRLLVL.

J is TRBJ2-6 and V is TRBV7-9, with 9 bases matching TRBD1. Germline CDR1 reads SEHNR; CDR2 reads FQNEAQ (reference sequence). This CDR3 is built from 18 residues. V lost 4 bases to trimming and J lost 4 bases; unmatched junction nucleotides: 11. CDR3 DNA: TGTGCCAGCAGCTCCCTGGGACAGGGAACGAGGGGGGCCAACGTCCTGACTTTC. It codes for CASSSLGQGTRGANVLTF.

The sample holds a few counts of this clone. Here the CDR3 reads CAIRIGLGYEQYF. The CDR3 DNA follows: TGTGCCATCAGGATCGGACTAGGTTACGAGCAGTACTTC. This chain connects TRBV10-3 to TRBJ2-7; TRBD2 agrees at 7 bases. The V and J ends lost 6 bases and 4 bases, in that order; junction bases with no gene match: 6. Germline CDR1 reads ENHRY; CDR2 reads SYGVKD. The CDR3 has 13 amino acids.

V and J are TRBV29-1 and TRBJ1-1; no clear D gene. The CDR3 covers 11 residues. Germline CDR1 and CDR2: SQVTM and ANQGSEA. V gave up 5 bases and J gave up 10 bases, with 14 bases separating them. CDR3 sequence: CSVLYARLAFF. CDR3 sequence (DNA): TGCAGCGTTCTATATGCTAGGTTAGCTTTCTTT.

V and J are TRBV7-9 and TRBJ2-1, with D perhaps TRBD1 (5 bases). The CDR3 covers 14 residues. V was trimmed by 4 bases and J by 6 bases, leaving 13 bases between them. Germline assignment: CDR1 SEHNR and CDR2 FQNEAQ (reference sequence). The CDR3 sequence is CASSSDQGGNEQFF. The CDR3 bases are TGTGCCAGCAGCTCGGACCAGGGCGGCAATGAGCAGTTCTTC. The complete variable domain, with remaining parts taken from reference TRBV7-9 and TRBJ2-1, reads DTGVSQNPRHKITKRGQNVTFRCDPISEHNRLYWYRQTLGQGPEFLTYFQNEAQLEKSRLLSDRFSAERPKGSFSTLEIQRTEQGDSAMYLCASSSDQGGNEQFFGPGTRLTVL.

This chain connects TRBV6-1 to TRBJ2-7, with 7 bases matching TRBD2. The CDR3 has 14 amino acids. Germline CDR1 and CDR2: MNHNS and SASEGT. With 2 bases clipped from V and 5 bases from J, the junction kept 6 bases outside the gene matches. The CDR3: CASSEWAGRDEQYF. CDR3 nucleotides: TGTGCCAGCAGTGAATGGGCAGGGAGGGACGAGCAGTACTTC.

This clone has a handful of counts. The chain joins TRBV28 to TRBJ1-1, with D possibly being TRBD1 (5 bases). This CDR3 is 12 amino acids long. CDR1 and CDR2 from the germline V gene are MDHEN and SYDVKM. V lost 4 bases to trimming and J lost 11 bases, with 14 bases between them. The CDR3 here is CASSSGDRSAFF. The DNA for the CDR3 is TGTGCCAGCAGTTCGGGAGACAGATCGGCTTTCTTT. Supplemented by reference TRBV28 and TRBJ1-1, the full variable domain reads DVKVTQSSRYLVKRTGEKVFLECVQDMDHENMFWYRQDPGLGLRLIYFSYDVKMKEKGDIPEGYSVSREKKERFSLILESASTNQTSMYLCASSSGDRSAFFGQGTRLTVV.

The CDR3 sequence is CASSPDRSRVTQHF. CDR3 DNA sequence: TGTGCCAGCAGTCCAGACAGGTCCCGTGTGACCCAGCATTTT. This chain uses TRBV28 with TRBJ1-5, with D tentatively TRBD1 (6 bases). Germline CDR1 is MDHEN and CDR2 is SYDVKM. CDR3 size: 14 residues. Trimming left V 5 bases short and J 11 bases short, with 19 bases between.

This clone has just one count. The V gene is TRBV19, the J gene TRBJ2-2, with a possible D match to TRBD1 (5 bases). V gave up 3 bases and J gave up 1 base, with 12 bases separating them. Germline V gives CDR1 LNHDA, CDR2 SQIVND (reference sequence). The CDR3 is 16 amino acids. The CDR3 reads CASSILPGLNTGELFF. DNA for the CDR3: TGTGCCAGTAGTATTCTGCCAGGGTTGAACACCGGGGAGCTGTTTTTT. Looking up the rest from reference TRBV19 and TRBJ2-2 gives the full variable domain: DGGITQSPKYLFRKEGQNVTLSCEQNLNHDAMYWYRQDPGQGLRLIYYSQIVNDFQKGDIAEGYSVSREKKESFPLTVTSAQKNPTAFYLCASSILPGLNTGELFFGEGSRLTVL.

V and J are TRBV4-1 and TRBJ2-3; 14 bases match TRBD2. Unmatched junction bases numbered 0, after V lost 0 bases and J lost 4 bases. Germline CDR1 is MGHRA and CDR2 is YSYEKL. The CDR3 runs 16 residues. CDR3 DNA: TGCGCCAGCAGCCAAGAGGGACTAGCGGGAGCAGATACGCAGTATTTT. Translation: CASSQEGLAGADTQYF.

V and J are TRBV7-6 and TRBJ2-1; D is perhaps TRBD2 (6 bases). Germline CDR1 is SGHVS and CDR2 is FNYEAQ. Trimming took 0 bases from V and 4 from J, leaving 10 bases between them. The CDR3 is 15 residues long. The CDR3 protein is CASSLATGLYNEQFF. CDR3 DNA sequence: TGTGCCAGCAGCTTAGCGACGGGACTTTACAATGAGCAGTTCTTC.

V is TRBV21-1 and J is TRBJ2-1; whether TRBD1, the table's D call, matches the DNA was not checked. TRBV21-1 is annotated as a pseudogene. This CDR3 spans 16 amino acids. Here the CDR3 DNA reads TGTGCCAGCAGCAAAGATCTCCCGGGACAGGGCTATGAGCAGTTCTTC. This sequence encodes CASSKDLPGQGYEQFF.

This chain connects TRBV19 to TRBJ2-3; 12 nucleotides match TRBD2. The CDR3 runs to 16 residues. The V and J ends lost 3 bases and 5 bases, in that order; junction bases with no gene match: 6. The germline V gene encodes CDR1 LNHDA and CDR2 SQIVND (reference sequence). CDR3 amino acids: CASSIILAGGEDTQYF. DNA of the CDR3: TGTGCCAGTAGTATTATTCTAGCGGGAGGGGAAGATACGCAGTATTTT.

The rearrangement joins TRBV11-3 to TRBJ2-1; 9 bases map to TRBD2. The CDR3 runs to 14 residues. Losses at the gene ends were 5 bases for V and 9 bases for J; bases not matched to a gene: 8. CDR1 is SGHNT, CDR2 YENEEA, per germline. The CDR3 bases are TGTGCCAGCAGCCCAGGACTAGCGCGAGGTGAGCAGTTCTTC. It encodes CASSPGLARGEQFF.

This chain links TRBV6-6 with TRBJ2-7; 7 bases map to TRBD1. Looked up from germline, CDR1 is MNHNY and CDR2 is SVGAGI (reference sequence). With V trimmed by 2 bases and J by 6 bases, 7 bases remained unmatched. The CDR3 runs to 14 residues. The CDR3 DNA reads TGTGCCAGCAGTTACACAGGGGAGAGGGGCGAGCAGTACTTC. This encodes CASSYTGERGEQYF.

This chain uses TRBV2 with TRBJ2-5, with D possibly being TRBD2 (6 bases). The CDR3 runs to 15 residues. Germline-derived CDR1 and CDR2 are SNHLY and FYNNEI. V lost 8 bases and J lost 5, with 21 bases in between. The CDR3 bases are TGTGCCAGCGGCCTAGCGACCAGCATCGGGGAGACCCAGTACTTC. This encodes CASGLATSIGETQYF.

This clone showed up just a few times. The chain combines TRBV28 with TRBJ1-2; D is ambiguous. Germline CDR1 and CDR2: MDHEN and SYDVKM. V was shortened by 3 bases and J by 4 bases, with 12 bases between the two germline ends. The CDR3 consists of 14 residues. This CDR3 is CASSFPGSGYGYTF. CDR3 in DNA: TGTGCCAGCAGTTTCCCAGGTTCCGGCTATGGCTACACCTTC.

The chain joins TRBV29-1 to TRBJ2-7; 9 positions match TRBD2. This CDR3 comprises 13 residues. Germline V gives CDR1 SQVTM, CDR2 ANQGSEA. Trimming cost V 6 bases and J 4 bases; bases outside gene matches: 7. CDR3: CSVLVAGGYEQYF. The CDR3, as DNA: TGCAGCGTATTGGTGGCGGGAGGGTACGAGCAGTACTTC.

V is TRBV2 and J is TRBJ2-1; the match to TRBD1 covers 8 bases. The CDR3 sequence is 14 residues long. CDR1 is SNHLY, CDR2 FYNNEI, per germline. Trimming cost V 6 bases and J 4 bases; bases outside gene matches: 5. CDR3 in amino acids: CASRRTGLYNEQFF. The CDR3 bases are TGTGCCAGCAGGCGGACAGGGCTTTACAATGAGCAGTTCTTC.

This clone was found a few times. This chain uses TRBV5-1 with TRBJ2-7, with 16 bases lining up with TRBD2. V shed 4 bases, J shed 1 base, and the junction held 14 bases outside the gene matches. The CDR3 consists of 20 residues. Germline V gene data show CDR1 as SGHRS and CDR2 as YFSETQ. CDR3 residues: CASSQRMGLAGGLRSYEQYF. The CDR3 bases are TGCGCCAGCAGCCAAAGGATGGGACTAGCGGGAGGGCTCCGATCCTACGAGCAGTACTTC.

CDR3 bases: TGTGCCTGGAGTGTTGGTGCGAGCTCTGGAAACACCATATATTTT. Amino acids: CAWSVGASSGNTIYF. This chain joins TRBV30 and TRBJ1-3, with D hard to call. The V and J ends lost 0 bases and 0 bases respectively, with 9 bases between them. CDR3 length equals 15 residues. The germline gives CDR1 GTSNPN, CDR2 SVGIG (reference sequence). Together with reference TRBV30 and TRBJ1-3, the CDR3 gives the full variable domain: SQTIHQWPATLVQPVGSPLSLECTVEGTSNPNLYWYRQAAGRGLQLLFYSVGIGQISSEVPQNLSASRPQDRQFILSSKKLLLSDSGFYLCAWSVGASSGNTIYFGEGSWLTVV.